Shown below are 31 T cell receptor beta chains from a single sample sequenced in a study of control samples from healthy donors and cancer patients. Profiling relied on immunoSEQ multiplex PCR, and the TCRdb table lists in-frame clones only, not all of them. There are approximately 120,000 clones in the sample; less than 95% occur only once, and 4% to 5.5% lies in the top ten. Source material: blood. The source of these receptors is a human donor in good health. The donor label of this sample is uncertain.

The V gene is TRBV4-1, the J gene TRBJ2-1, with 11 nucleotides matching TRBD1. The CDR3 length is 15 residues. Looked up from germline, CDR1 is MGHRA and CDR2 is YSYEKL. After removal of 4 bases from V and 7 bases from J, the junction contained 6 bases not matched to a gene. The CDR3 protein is CASSRGQGAANEQFF. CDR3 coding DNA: TGCGCCAGCAGCCGTGGACAGGGGGCGGCGAATGAGCAGTTCTTC.

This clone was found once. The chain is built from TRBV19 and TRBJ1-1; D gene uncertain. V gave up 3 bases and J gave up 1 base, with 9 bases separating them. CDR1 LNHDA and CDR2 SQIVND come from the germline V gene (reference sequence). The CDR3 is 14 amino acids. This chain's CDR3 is CASSISWANTEAFF. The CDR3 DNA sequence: TGTGCCAGTAGTATTTCGTGGGCGAACACTGAAGCTTTCTTT.

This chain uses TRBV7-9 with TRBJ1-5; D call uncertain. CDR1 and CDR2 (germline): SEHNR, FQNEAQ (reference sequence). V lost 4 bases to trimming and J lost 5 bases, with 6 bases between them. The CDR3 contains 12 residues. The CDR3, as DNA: TGTGCCAGCAGCTCTAGAGATCAGCCCCAGCATTTT. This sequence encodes CASSSRDQPQHF.

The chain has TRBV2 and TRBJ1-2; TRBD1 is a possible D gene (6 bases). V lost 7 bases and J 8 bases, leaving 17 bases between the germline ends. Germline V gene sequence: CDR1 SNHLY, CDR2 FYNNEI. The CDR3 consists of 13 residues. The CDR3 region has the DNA TGTGCCAGCACCGGGGGCAGGGGTGACGGCTACACCTTC. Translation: CASTGGRGDGYTF.

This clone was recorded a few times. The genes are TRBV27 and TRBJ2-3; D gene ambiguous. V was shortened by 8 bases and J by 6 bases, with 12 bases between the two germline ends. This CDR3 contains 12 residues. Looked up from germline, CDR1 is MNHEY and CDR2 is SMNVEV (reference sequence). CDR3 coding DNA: TGTGCCAGCCAAAGGGAAGCGGATACGCAGTATTTT. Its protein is CASQREADTQYF.

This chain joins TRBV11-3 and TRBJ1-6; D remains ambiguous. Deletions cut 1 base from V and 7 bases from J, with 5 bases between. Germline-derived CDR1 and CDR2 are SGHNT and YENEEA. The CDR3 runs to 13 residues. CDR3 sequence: CASSLAQNSPLHF. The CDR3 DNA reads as TGTGCCAGCAGCTTAGCGCAGAATTCACCCCTCCACTTT. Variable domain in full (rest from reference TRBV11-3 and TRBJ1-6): EAGVVQSPRYKIIEKKQPVAFWCNPISGHNTLYWYLQNLGQGPELLIRYENEEAVDDSQLPKDRFSAERLKGVDSTLKIQPAELGDSAVYLCASSLAQNSPLHFGNGTRLTVT.

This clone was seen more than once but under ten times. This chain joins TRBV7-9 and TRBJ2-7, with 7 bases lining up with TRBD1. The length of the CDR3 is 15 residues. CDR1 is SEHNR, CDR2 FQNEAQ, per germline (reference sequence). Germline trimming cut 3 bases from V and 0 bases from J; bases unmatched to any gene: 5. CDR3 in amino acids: CASSFFRDSSYEQYF. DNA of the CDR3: TGTGCCAGCAGCTTTTTTCGGGACAGCTCCTACGAGCAGTACTTC.

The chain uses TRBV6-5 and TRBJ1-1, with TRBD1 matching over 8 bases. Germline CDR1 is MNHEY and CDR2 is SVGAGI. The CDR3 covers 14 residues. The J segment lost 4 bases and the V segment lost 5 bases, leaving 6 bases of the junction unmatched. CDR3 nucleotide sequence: TGTGCCAGCAGTCCCGACAGGGGCGGCACTGAAGCTTTCTTT. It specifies CASSPDRGGTEAFF.

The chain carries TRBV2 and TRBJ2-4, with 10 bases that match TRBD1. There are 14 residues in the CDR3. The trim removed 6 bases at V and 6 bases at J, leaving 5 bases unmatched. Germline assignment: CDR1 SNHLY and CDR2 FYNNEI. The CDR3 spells CASSPDRGPNIQYF. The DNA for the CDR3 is TGTGCCAGCAGCCCTGACAGGGGGCCAAACATTCAGTACTTC.

The CDR3 spells CASSTDSTYEQYF. The CDR3 region has the DNA TGTGCCAGCTCTACGGACAGTACCTACGAGCAGTACTTC. V usage is TRBV18 and J usage is TRBJ2-7, with D perhaps TRBD1 (6 bases). The CDR3 runs to 13 residues. The germline V gene has CDR1 KGHSH and CDR2 LQKENI. The ends were cut back, 6 bases at V and 2 bases at J, with 11 bases in the middle.

Here the CDR3 DNA reads TGTGCCAGTAGTAGGGGCCGGTTGGGGGGTTCCTCCTACGAGCAGTACTTC. Protein: CASSRGRLGGSSYEQYF. V usage is TRBV19 and J usage is TRBJ2-7; possible D gene TRBD2, 6 bases. This CDR3 contains 17 residues. The germline CDR1 and CDR2 sequences are LNHDA and SQIVND (reference sequence). The V gene lost 4 bases and the J gene lost 0 bases, with 19 bases spanning the gap.

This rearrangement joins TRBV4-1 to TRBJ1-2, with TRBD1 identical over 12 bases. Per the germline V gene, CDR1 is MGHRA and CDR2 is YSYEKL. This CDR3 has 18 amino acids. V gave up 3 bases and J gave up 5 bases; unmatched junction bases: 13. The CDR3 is CASSQGPGDRGLTYGYTF. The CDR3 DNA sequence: TGCGCCAGCAGCCAGGGACCAGGGGACAGGGGGCTCACTTATGGCTACACCTTC.

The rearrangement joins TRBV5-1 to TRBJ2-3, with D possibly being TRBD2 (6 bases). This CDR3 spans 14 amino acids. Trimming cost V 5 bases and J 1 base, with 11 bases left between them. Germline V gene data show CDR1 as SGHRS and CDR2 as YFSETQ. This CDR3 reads CASRLALGTDTQYF. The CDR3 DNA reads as TGCGCCAGCAGACTAGCTCTCGGCACAGATACGCAGTATTTT.

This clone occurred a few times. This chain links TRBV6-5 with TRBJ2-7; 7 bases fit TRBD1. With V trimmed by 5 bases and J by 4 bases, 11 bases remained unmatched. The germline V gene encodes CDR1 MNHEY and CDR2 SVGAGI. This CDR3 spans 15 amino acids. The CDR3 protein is CASSLEQGRGYEQYF. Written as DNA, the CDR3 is TGTGCCAGCAGTCTGGAACAGGGGCGAGGGTACGAGCAGTACTTC.

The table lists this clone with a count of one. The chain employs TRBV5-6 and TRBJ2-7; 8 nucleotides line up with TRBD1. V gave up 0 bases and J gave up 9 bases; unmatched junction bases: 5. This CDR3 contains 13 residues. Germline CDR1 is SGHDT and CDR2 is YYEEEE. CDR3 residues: CASSLGQGRGQYF. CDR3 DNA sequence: TGTGCCAGCAGCTTGGGACAGGGGCGAGGGCAGTACTTC. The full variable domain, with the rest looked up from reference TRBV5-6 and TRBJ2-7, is DAGVTQSPTHLIKTRGQQVTLRCSPKSGHDTVSWYQQALGQGPQFIFQYYEEEERQRGNFPDRFSGHQFPNYSSELNVNALLLGDSALYLCASSLGQGRGQYFGPGTRLTVT.

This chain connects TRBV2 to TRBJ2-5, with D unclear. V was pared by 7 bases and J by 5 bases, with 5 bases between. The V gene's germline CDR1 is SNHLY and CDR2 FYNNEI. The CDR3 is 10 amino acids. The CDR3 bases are TGTGCCAGCATAGGGGAGACCCAGTACTTC. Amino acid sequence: CASIGETQYF.

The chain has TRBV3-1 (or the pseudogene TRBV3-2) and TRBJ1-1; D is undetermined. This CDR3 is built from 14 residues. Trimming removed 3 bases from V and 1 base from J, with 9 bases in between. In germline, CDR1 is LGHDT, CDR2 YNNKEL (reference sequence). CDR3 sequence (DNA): TGTGCCAGCAGCCAGAAGGGCGGGAACACTGAAGCTTTCTTT. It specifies CASSQKGGNTEAFF.

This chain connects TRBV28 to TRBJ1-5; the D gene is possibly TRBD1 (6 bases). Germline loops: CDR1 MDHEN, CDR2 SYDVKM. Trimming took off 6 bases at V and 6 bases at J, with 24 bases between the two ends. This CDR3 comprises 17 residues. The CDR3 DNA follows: TGTGCCAGCAGCTCCGTGCCTACAGGGTTGGGTGTTCAGCCCCAGCATTTT. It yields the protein CASSSVPTGLGVQPQHF.

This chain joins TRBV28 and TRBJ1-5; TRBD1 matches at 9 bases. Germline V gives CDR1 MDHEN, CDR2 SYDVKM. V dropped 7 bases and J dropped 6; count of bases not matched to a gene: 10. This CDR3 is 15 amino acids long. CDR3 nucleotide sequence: TGTGCCAGCACCCCCCCGACAGGGGGATCTCAGCCCCAGCATTTT. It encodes CASTPPTGGSQPQHF. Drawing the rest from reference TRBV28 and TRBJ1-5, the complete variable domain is DVKVTQSSRYLVKRTGEKVFLECVQDMDHENMFWYRQDPGLGLRLIYFSYDVKMKEKGDIPEGYSVSREKKERFSLILESASTNQTSMYLCASTPPTGGSQPQHFGDGTRLSIL.

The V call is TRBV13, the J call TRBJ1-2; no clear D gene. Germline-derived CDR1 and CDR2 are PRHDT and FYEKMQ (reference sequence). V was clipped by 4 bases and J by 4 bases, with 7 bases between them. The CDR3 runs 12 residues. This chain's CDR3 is CASSSSSYGYTF. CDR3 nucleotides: TGTGCCAGCAGCTCTAGCTCCTATGGCTACACCTTC.

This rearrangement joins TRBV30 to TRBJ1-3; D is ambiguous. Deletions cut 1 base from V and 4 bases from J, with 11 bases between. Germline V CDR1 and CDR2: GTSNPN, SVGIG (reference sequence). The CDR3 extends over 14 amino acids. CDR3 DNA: TGTGCCTGGAGTGAGACTTATTCCGGAAACACCATATATTTT. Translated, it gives CAWSETYSGNTIYF.

The CDR3 protein is CASSFRGTLLIHGYTF. CDR3 in DNA: TGTGCCAGCAGCTTCAGGGGGACCTTGCTAATCCATGGCTACACCTTC. The V call is TRBV13, the J call TRBJ1-2, with 7 bases that match TRBD1. CDR3 length equals 16 residues. Per germline, CDR1 PRHDT and CDR2 FYEKMQ (reference sequence). Trimming at V came to 3 bases and at J to 6 bases, leaving 13 bases not matched to a gene. Using reference TRBV13 and TRBJ1-2 for the parts outside the CDR3, the full variable domain is AAGVIQSPRHLIKEKRETATLKCYPIPRHDTVYWYQQGPGQDPQFLISFYEKMQSDKGSIPDRFSAQQFSDYHSELNMSSLELGDSALYFCASSFRGTLLIHGYTFGSGTRLTVV.

The CDR3 sequence: CATSRDTGGETQYF. Here the CDR3 DNA reads TGTGCCACCAGCAGAGACACGGGGGGGGAGACCCAGTACTTC. The chain recombines TRBV15 with TRBJ2-5; 8 bases line up with TRBD2. The CDR3 contains 14 residues. Trimming at V came to 0 bases and at J to 5 bases, leaving 2 bases not matched to a gene. Germline CDR1 and CDR2: LNHNV and YYDKDF (reference sequence). The full variable domain, its missing parts supplied by reference TRBV15 and TRBJ2-5, is DAMVIQNPRYQVTQFGKPVTLSCSQTLNHNVMYWYQQKSSQAPKLLFHYYDKDFNNEADTPDNFQSRRPNTSFCFLDIRSPGLGDTAMYLCATSRDTGGETQYFGPGTRLLVL.

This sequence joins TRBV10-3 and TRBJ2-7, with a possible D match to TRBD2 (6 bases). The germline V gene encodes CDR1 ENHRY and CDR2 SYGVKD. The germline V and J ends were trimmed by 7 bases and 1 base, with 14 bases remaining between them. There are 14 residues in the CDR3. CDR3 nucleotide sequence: TGTGCCATCATGCCGGGAGCCCGGTCCTACGAGCAGTACTTC. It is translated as CAIMPGARSYEQYF.

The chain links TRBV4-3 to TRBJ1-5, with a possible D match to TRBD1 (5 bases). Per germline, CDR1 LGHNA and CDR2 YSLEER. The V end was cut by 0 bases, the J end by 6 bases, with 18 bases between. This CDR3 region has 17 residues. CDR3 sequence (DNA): TGCGCCAGCAGCCAAGATCGGGAAGGGGTGGTGGGTCAGCCCCAGCATTTT. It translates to CASSQDREGVVGQPQHF.

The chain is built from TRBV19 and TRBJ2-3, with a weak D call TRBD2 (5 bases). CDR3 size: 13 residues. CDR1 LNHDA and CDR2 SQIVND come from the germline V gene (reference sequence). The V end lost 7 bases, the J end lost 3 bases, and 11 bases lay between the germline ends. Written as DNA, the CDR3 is TGTGCCAGTACGGGGAAGGGAACAGATACGCAGTATTTT. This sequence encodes CASTGKGTDTQYF.

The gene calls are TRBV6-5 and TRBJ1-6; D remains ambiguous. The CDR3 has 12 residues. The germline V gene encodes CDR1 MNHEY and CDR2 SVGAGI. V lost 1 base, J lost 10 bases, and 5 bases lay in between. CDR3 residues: CASSYLGSPLHF. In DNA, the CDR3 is TGTGCCAGCAGTTACTTAGGGTCACCCCTCCACTTT.

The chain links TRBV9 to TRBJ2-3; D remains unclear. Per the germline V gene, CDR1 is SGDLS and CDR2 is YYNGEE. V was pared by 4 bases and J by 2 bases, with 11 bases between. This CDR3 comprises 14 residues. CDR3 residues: CASSPRRHTDTQYF. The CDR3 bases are TGTGCCAGCAGCCCTCGACGCCACACAGATACGCAGTATTTT.

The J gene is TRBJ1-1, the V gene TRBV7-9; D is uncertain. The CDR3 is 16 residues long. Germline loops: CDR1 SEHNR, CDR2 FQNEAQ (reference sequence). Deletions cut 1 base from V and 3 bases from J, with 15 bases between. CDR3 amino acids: CASSLVGKGIDTEAFF. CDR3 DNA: TGTGCCAGCAGCTTAGTGGGGAAAGGGATAGACACTGAAGCTTTCTTT.

The DNA of the CDR3 is TGTGCCAGCAGCTTAGCGGCGGACGAAAAACTGTTTTTT. Protein product: CASSLAADEKLFF. The chain joins TRBV7-9 to TRBJ1-4; D call uncertain. V lost 0 bases and J 8 bases, leaving 7 bases between the germline ends. Germline V gene sequence: CDR1 SEHNR, CDR2 FQNEAQ (reference sequence). This CDR3 contains 13 residues.

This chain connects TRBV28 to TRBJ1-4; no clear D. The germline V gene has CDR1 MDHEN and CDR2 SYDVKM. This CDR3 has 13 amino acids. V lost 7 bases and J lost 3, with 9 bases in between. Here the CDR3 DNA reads TGTGCCAGCATCTCTGGGGCTAATGAAAAACTGTTTTTT. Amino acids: CASISGANEKLFF. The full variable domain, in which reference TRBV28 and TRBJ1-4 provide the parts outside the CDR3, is DVKVTQSSRYLVKRTGEKVFLECVQDMDHENMFWYRQDPGLGLRLIYFSYDVKMKEKGDIPEGYSVSREKKERFSLILESASTNQTSMYLCASISGANEKLFFGSGTQLSVL.